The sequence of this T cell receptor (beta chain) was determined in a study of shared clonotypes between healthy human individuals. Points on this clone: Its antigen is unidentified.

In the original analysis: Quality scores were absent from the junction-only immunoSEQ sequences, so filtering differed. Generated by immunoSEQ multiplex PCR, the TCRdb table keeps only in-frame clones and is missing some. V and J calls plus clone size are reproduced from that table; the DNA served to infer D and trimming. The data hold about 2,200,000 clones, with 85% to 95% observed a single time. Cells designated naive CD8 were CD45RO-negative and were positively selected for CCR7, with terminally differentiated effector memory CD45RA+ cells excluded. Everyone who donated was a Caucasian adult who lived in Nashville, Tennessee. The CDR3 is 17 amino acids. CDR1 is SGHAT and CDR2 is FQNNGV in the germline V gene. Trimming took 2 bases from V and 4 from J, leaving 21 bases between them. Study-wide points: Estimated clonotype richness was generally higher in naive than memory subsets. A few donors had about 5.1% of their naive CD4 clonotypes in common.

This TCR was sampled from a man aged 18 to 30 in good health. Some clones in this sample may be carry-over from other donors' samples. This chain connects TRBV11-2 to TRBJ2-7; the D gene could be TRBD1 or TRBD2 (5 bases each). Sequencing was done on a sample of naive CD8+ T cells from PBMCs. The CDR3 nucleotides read TGTGCCAGCAGCTTATTCCCCCGGGACGGAGAATGGTACGAGCAGTACTTC. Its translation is CASSLFPRDGEWYEQYF.